Below are 29 T cell receptor beta chains sequenced from a single sample in a study of cytomegalovirus exposure and HLA in healthy donors. Assay used: immunoSEQ multiplex PCR; TCRdb lists only in-frame clones, some missing. Here the sample spans 150,000 to 250,000 clones, 80% to 85% being singletons. The sequenced material came from PBMCs. These TCRs come from a woman aged 25 to 45 in good health and CMV-seronegative.

The rearrangement links TRBV5-4 to TRBJ2-5; 9 bases line up with TRBD1. In germline, CDR1 is SGHNT, CDR2 YYREEE (reference sequence). Germline trimming cut 2 bases from V and 5 bases from J; bases unmatched to any gene: 4. CDR3 size: 14 residues. This CDR3 reads CASSFTGGGETQYF. CDR3 coding DNA: TGTGCCAGCAGCTTTACAGGGGGCGGGGAGACCCAGTACTTC.

This chain joins TRBV2 and TRBJ2-1; 7 bases are shared with TRBD2. This CDR3 region has 16 residues. J gave up 0 bases and V 2 bases, and 4 bases lay outside the gene matches. CDR1 is SNHLY, CDR2 FYNNEI, per germline. The DNA of the CDR3 is TGTGCCAGCAGTGAACTAGCGGCAAGCTCCTACAATGAGCAGTTCTTC. Protein: CASSELAASSYNEQFF.

The chain couples TRBV11-2 to TRBJ2-7; 8 bases align to TRBD2. The CDR3 has 16 amino acids. From germline, CDR1 is SGHAT and CDR2 FQNNGV. V dropped 1 base and J dropped 0; count of bases not matched to a gene: 5. CDR3 in amino acids: CASSLGLAGRSYEQYF. The CDR3 coding sequence is TGTGCCAGCAGCTTAGGCCTAGCGGGCCGCTCCTACGAGCAGTACTTC.

The V call is TRBV6-5, the J call TRBJ1-1, with D unclear. The CDR3 loop spans 14 amino acids. V was pared by 0 bases and J by 1 base, with 6 bases between. Looked up from germline, CDR1 is MNHEY and CDR2 is SVGAGI. The CDR3 spells CASSYSWPNTEAFF. The CDR3 nucleotides are TGTGCCAGCAGTTACTCGTGGCCGAACACTGAAGCTTTCTTT.

This clone came up once. The chain couples TRBV5-1 to TRBJ1-4; perhaps TRBD1 as D (5 bases). The V gene lost 1 base and the J gene lost 4 bases, with 8 bases spanning the gap. The CDR3 sequence is 14 residues long. Germline CDR1 is SGHRS and CDR2 is YFSETQ. In DNA form, the CDR3 reads TGCGCCAGCAGCTTGAGTCAGGGTAATGAAAAACTGTTTTTT. It specifies CASSLSQGNEKLFF.

The rearrangement links TRBV6-5 to TRBJ1-1; D may be TRBD1 (5 bases). The CDR3 length is 14 residues. Germline assignment: CDR1 MNHEY and CDR2 SVGAGI. The V end lost 5 bases, the J end lost 0 bases, and 10 bases lay between the germline ends. CDR3 nucleotides: TGTGCCAGCAGTACGGGACTTGTGAACACTGAAGCTTTCTTT. It yields the protein CASSTGLVNTEAFF.

The V call is TRBV29-1, the J call TRBJ1-5; unclear D gene. The CDR3 runs 9 residues. The V gene's germline CDR1 is SQVTM and CDR2 ANQGSEA. CDR3 sequence reads: CSAGTTQHF. The CDR3 nucleotides read TGCAGTGCCGGTACGACCCAGCATTTT.

This chain uses TRBV6-5 with TRBJ1-1, with D unclear. Germline lookup yields CDR1 MNHEY and CDR2 SVGAGI. Trimming took off 6 bases at V and 11 bases at J, with 16 bases between the two ends. The CDR3 covers 12 residues. DNA of the CDR3: TGTGCCAGCAGCCCGGACTCAATTGGGGCTTTCTTT. It encodes CASSPDSIGAFF.

This clone was found a few times. This chain joins TRBV21-1 and TRBJ1-5; the table calls TRBD1, which could not be checked here. TRBV21-1 is designated a pseudogene. CDR3 length: 17 amino acids. The CDR3 region is CASRTLYRDRDNQPQHF. For the CDR3, the DNA is TGTGCCAGCAGGACTCTTTACCGGGACAGGGATAATCAGCCCCAGCATTTT.

This clone was counted many times. The CDR3 DNA reads as TGCGCCAGCAGTGAAGAAGGGAGCCCCTACAATGAGCAGTTCTTC. Translated, it gives CASSEEGSPYNEQFF. This rearrangement joins TRBV10-1 to TRBJ2-1; tentative D call: TRBD2 (5 bases). CDR1 and CDR2 (germline): WNHNN, SYGVQD (reference sequence). The CDR3 is 15 amino acids. Trimming took off 3 bases at V and 2 bases at J, with 11 bases between the two ends.

The chain combines TRBV5-4 with TRBJ1-2; D may be TRBD1 (6 bases). Germline CDR1 and CDR2: SGHNT and YYREEE (reference sequence). This CDR3 region has 14 residues. V was trimmed by 3 bases and J by 4 bases, leaving 13 bases between them. The CDR3: CASSSGTLSYGYTF. The CDR3 region has the DNA TGTGCCAGCAGCTCCGGGACACTTTCCTATGGCTACACCTTC. Filled out from reference TRBV5-4 and TRBJ1-2, the complete variable domain reads ETGVTQSPTHLIKTRGQQVTLRCSSQSGHNTVSWYQQALGQGPQFIFQYYREEENGRGNFPPRFSGLQFPNYSSELNVNALELDDSALYLCASSSGTLSYGYTFGSGTRLTVV.

The rearrangement uses TRBV11-3 and TRBJ1-1; D not certain. The CDR3 contains 12 residues. The germline V gene encodes CDR1 SGHNT and CDR2 YENEEA. Between the trimmed V and J ends, which lost 6 bases and 4 bases, there was a span of 9 bases. The chain's CDR3 is CASSHAGTEAFF. DNA for the CDR3: TGTGCCAGCAGTCATGCCGGCACTGAAGCTTTCTTT.

DNA for the CDR3: TGTGCCAGCAGCCCACAGGGGGACAAAAACATTCAGTACTTC. As protein: CASSPQGDKNIQYF. The J gene is TRBJ2-4, the V gene TRBV5-4; the match to TRBD1 covers 8 bases. The CDR3 extends over 14 amino acids. V gave up 4 bases and J gave up 3 bases; unmatched junction bases: 3. Germline lookup yields CDR1 SGHNT and CDR2 YYREEE (reference sequence).

The rearrangement links TRBV6-1 to TRBJ1-5; 8 positions match TRBD1. Losses at the gene ends were 7 bases for V and 6 bases for J; bases not matched to a gene: 5. The CDR3 loop spans 13 amino acids. Germline CDR1 MNHNS, CDR2 SASEGT. The CDR3: CASTYRGAQPQHF. The CDR3 DNA reads as TGTGCCAGCACCTACAGGGGGGCTCAGCCCCAGCATTTT.

The V gene is TRBV6-5, the J gene TRBJ1-2, with 7 bases fitting TRBD1. Germline loops: CDR1 MNHEY, CDR2 SVGAGI. CDR3 length equals 13 residues. Trimming took 5 bases from V and 8 from J; bases not matched to a gene: 8. In nucleotides, the CDR3 is TGTGCCAGCAGTCGAGACAGGGTCGGGGGCTACACCTTC. This encodes CASSRDRVGGYTF.

V usage is TRBV2 and J usage is TRBJ2-2, with 8 bases fitting TRBD1. From germline, CDR1 is SNHLY and CDR2 FYNNEI. Trimming cost V 5 bases and J 5 bases; bases outside gene matches: 10. The CDR3 is 16 residues long. CDR3 nucleotides: TGTGCCAGCAGTCCGTTCGGACAGGGTACAACCGGGGAGCTGTTTTTT. It translates to CASSPFGQGTTGELFF.

The chain has TRBV28 and TRBJ2-3; TRBD2 agrees at 10 bases. The CDR3 has 14 residues. The germline V gene has CDR1 MDHEN and CDR2 SYDVKM. V lost 8 bases to trimming and J lost 6 bases; unmatched junction nucleotides: 8. Here the CDR3 reads CASLERGGSDTQYF. CDR3 bases: TGTGCCAGCCTAGAGCGGGGGGGCAGCGATACGCAGTATTTT.

This chain links TRBV18 with TRBJ2-5; weak D call: TRBD2 (5 bases). Per germline, CDR1 KGHSH and CDR2 LQKENI. The CDR3 runs 13 residues. V was pared by 4 bases and J by 2 bases, with 8 bases between. CDR3 in DNA: TGTGCCAGCTCACGAGGGTTACAAGAGACCCAGTACTTC. Translated: CASSRGLQETQYF.

The chain uses TRBV2 and TRBJ2-1, with 10 positions matching TRBD2. Germline-derived CDR1 and CDR2 are SNHLY and FYNNEI. Germline trimming cut 7 bases from V and 9 bases from J; bases unmatched to any gene: 9. The CDR3 contains 14 residues. The chain's CDR3 is CASIQREGRGEQFF. The CDR3 region has the DNA TGTGCCAGCATACAGCGGGAGGGCCGAGGTGAGCAGTTCTTC.

The CDR3 reads CASRRQGKGNQPQHF. For the CDR3, the DNA is TGTGCCAGCAGACGACAGGGGAAGGGCAATCAGCCCCAGCATTTT. The V call is TRBV6-5, the J call TRBJ1-5, with 8 nucleotides matching TRBD1. Trimming cost V 6 bases and J 2 bases; bases outside gene matches: 6. This CDR3 is 15 amino acids long. CDR1 MNHEY and CDR2 SVGAGI come from the germline V gene.

The genes are TRBV5-4 and TRBJ2-7; no reliable D call. V shed 2 bases and J shed 6 bases, with 6 bases lying between them. This CDR3 region has 11 residues. Germline V CDR1 and CDR2: SGHNT, YYREEE (reference sequence). CDR3 DNA: TGTGCCAGCAGCTTACAGACCGAGCAGTACTTC. Translating gives CASSLQTEQYF.

The chain links TRBV5-1 to TRBJ2-7; tentative D call: TRBD2 (6 bases). CDR1 and CDR2 (germline): SGHRS, YFSETQ. The CDR3 length is 15 residues. V lost 4 bases to trimming and J lost 2 bases, with 16 bases between them. CDR3 in DNA: TGCGCCAGCAGCGTAATACTGGGAGGCGCCTACGAGCAGTACTTC. Its protein product is CASSVILGGAYEQYF.

This clone was counted a single time. The V and J genes are TRBV7-2 and TRBJ2-7; 7 bases are a match to TRBD2. Germline V gene lookup returns CDR1 SGHTA and CDR2 FQGNSA. The CDR3 is 14 amino acids. The V and J ends lost 5 bases and 6 bases, in that order; junction bases with no gene match: 10. In DNA, the CDR3 is TGTGCCAGCAGCCTCGTCGGGGGGTCGAGCGAGCAGTACTTC. It yields the protein CASSLVGGSSEQYF.

This clone was found a few times. This chain connects TRBV20-1 to TRBJ1-2; no definite D call. Germline lookup yields CDR1 DFQATT and CDR2 SNEGSKA (reference sequence). CDR3 length: 11 residues. The V end lost 0 bases, the J end lost 9 bases, and 8 bases lay between the germline ends. The CDR3 reads CSARDWASYTF. The CDR3 DNA reads as TGCAGTGCTAGAGATTGGGCCAGCTACACCTTC.

The chain recombines TRBV19 with TRBJ1-1; D is unresolved. CDR1 and CDR2 (germline): LNHDA, SQIVND (reference sequence). V dropped 5 bases and J dropped 7 bases, with 11 bases sitting between them. This CDR3 contains 12 residues. CDR3 residues: CASSLSRYEAFF. The CDR3 DNA sequence: TGTGCCAGTAGTTTGTCCAGGTATGAAGCTTTCTTT.

This rearrangement joins TRBV18 to TRBJ2-7; the match to TRBD1 covers 7 bases. CDR1 and CDR2 (germline): KGHSH, LQKENI. The CDR3 sequence is 14 residues long. The V segment lost 5 bases and the J segment 5 bases; nucleotides outside the gene matches: 9. The CDR3, as DNA: TGTGCCAGCTCATCTCCGGGACAGTCGGACGAGCAGTACTTC. Translating gives CASSSPGQSDEQYF.

The chain is built from TRBV27 and TRBJ2-7; no clear D. Trimming took 0 bases from V and 3 from J, leaving 6 bases between them. This CDR3 has 13 residues. Germline assignment: CDR1 MNHEY and CDR2 SMNVEV (reference sequence). This CDR3 is CASSLSNSYEQYF. CDR3 DNA sequence: TGTGCCAGCAGTTTATCGAACAGCTACGAGCAGTACTTC.

CDR3 in amino acids: CASSGLLGEEVGTDTQYF. For the CDR3, the DNA is TGCGCCAGCAGTGGGCTTCTAGGGGAGGAGGTCGGCACAGATACGCAGTATTTT. The chain carries TRBV10-2 and TRBJ2-3; tentative D call: TRBD2 (6 bases). V lost 4 bases and J 1 base, leaving 21 bases between the germline ends. The CDR3 covers 18 residues. Germline V gives CDR1 WSHSY, CDR2 SAAADI.

This chain joins TRBV6-1 and TRBJ1-2; perhaps TRBD1 as D (6 bases). Trimming shortened V by 7 bases and J by 1 base, and 13 bases separated the two germline ends. Germline-derived CDR1 and CDR2 are MNHNS and SASEGT. This CDR3 is built from 14 residues. The CDR3 nucleotides are TGTGCCAGCATTGGACAGCGGCTTAACTATGGCTACACCTTC. This translates into CASIGQRLNYGYTF.